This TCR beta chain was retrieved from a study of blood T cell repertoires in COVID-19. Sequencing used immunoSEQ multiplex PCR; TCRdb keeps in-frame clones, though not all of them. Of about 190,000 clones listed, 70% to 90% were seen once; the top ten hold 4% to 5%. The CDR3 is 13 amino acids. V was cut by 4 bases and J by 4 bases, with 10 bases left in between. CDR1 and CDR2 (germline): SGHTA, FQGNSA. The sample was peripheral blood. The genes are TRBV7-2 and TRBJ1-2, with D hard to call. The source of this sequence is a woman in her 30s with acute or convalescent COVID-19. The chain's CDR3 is CASSSGWSYGYTF. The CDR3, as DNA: TGTGCCAGCAGCTCGGGATGGAGCTATGGCTACACCTTC.